Each of the 30 T cell receptor beta chains below was sequenced from the same sample in a study of cytomegalovirus exposure and HLA in healthy donors. The PCR used 60 Vbeta and 13 Jbeta primers. The assay was immunoSEQ multiplex PCR, and TCRdb's table has in-frame clones only and misses some. The sample has about 270,000 clones, just over 85% seen once. Input material: PBMCs. These receptors all come from a man aged 35 to 55 in good health and CMV-seropositive.

The V and J genes are TRBV29-1 and TRBJ2-5, with a weak D call TRBD1 (6 bases). This CDR3 has 13 amino acids. V was cut by 6 bases and J by 0 bases, with 11 bases left in between. Germline CDR1 SQVTM, CDR2 ANQGSEA. CDR3 DNA: TGCAGCGTGGATACAGGGAACCAAGAGACCCAGTACTTC. Its translation is CSVDTGNQETQYF.

The rearrangement joins TRBV5-1 to TRBJ2-3, with TRBD1 identical over 8 bases. Trimming cost V 1 base and J 1 base; bases outside gene matches: 2. The V gene's germline CDR1 is SGHRS and CDR2 YFSETQ. There are 15 residues in the CDR3. This CDR3 is CASSLQGQGTDTQYF. The CDR3 coding sequence is TGCGCCAGCAGCTTGCAGGGACAGGGCACAGATACGCAGTATTTT.

V and J are TRBV4-1 and TRBJ1-2; D unclear. The CDR3 spans 15 residues. The ends were cut back, 0 bases at V and 4 bases at J, with 12 bases in the middle. The germline V gene has CDR1 MGHRA and CDR2 YSYEKL. The CDR3 here is CASSQEEGIGYGYTF. CDR3 nucleotides: TGCGCCAGCAGCCAAGAAGAGGGAATCGGCTATGGCTACACCTTC.

The chain carries TRBV28 and TRBJ2-7, with D perhaps matching TRBD1 (7 bases). Germline V gene sequence: CDR1 MDHEN, CDR2 SYDVKM. The CDR3 contains 14 residues. Trimming removed 7 bases from V and 4 bases from J, with 17 bases in between. In DNA, the CDR3 is TGTGCCAGCATTGATGGCAGGGGGGATTACGAGCAGTACTTC. This translates into CASIDGRGDYEQYF.

The rearrangement uses TRBV7-6 and TRBJ2-3; D is perhaps TRBD1 (5 bases). The CDR3 has 18 residues. Trimming pared 1 base from V and 0 bases from J, leaving 17 bases between. The germline V gene has CDR1 SGHVS and CDR2 FNYEAQ. This CDR3 reads CASSLEGQVTLSTDTQYF. The CDR3 nucleotides are TGTGCCAGCAGCTTAGAAGGACAAGTGACCCTTAGCACAGATACGCAGTATTTT. Full variable domain (missing parts from reference TRBV7-6 and TRBJ2-3): GAGVSQSPRYKVTKRGQDVALRCDPISGHVSLYWYRQALGQGPEFLTYFNYEAQQDKSGLPNDRFSAERPEGSISTLTIQRTEQRDSAMYRCASSLEGQVTLSTDTQYFGPGTRLTVL.

The chain is built from TRBV15 and TRBJ2-1; 11 bases map to TRBD2. The CDR3 spans 15 residues. Germline V gene lookup returns CDR1 LNHNV and CDR2 YYDKDF (reference sequence). J lost 9 bases, V lost 1 base, and 5 bases had no gene match. Here the CDR3 reads CATSRAGTSGSEQFF. CDR3 nucleotide sequence: TGTGCCACCAGCAGAGCCGGGACTAGCGGAAGTGAGCAGTTCTTC.

The V gene is TRBV7-9, the J gene TRBJ1-2, with 8 bases identical to TRBD1. Germline values: CDR1 SEHNR, CDR2 FQNEAQ (reference sequence). With V trimmed by 3 bases and J by 7 bases, 4 bases remained unmatched. The length of the CDR3 is 13 residues. CDR3 sequence reads: CASSFGQGSGYTF. DNA for the CDR3: TGTGCCAGCAGCTTTGGACAGGGCTCTGGCTACACCTTC. Full variable domain (outside the CDR3, taken from reference TRBV7-9 and TRBJ1-2): DTGVSQNPRHKITKRGQNVTFRCDPISEHNRLYWYRQTLGQGPEFLTYFQNEAQLEKSRLLSDRFSAERPKGSFSTLEIQRTEQGDSAMYLCASSFGQGSGYTFGSGTRLTVV.

CDR3 nucleotides: TGTGCCAGCAGTTTTGCTAGCGGCCCTAAAGCAGATACGCAGTATTTT. This translates into CASSFASGPKADTQYF. The gene calls are TRBV28 and TRBJ2-3, with TRBD2 matching 7 bases. With V trimmed by 3 bases and J by 4 bases, 10 bases remained unmatched. This CDR3 spans 16 amino acids. Germline-derived CDR1 and CDR2 are MDHEN and SYDVKM.

The chain combines TRBV5-1 with TRBJ1-1; possibly TRBD1 for D (5 bases). Between the trimmed V and J ends, which lost 5 bases and 0 bases, there was a span of 17 bases. Germline V gene data show CDR1 as SGHRS and CDR2 as YFSETQ. This CDR3 region has 16 residues. The CDR3 bases are TGCGCCAGCAGTATCTCAGGGATTCTGATGAACACTGAAGCTTTCTTT. Its protein is CASSISGILMNTEAFF.

V and J are TRBV4-3 and TRBJ2-3, with TRBD2 matching 14 bases. The germline gives CDR1 LGHNA, CDR2 YSLEER. The CDR3 covers 17 residues. The J segment lost 2 bases and the V segment lost 4 bases, leaving 5 bases of the junction unmatched. CDR3 sequence reads: CASSPGLAGGTTDTQYF. In DNA, the CDR3 is TGCGCCAGCAGCCCTGGACTAGCGGGAGGTACCACAGATACGCAGTATTTT.

This clone appeared a few times. The junction and the germline gene differ at one end; a read error may be behind it. This chain uses TRBV7-9 with TRBJ2-7, with TRBD2 matching over 13 bases. The CDR3 is made up of 15 amino acids. Germline V lookup: CDR1 SEHNR, CDR2 FQNEAQ (reference sequence). This chain's CDR3 is CSSSLGLAGVYEQYF. The CDR3 region has the DNA TGTTCCAGCAGCCTAGGACTAGCGGGAGTTTACGAGCAGTACTTC.

A remark on this clone: One end of the junction varies from germline; a read error may be responsible. V gene TRBV7-9 combines with J gene TRBJ1-3, with TRBD1 as a possible D gene (6 bases). The germline CDR1 and CDR2 sequences are SEHNR and FQNEAQ (reference sequence). This CDR3 has 16 residues. The CDR3 loop is CSSSSTPDSSGNTIYF. CDR3 nucleotides: TGTTCCAGCAGCTCTACCCCGGACAGCTCTGGAAACACCATATATTTT.

The V call is TRBV13, the J call TRBJ2-7, with TRBD1 matching 8 bases. This CDR3 is 17 amino acids long. V shed 5 bases and J 1 base; nucleotides not matched to a gene: 13. CDR1 is PRHDT and CDR2 is FYEKMQ in the germline V gene (reference sequence). The CDR3 coding sequence is TGTGCCAGCAGCAATGCCCGCCGTGGACAGGGTTCCTACGAGCAGTACTTC. This translates into CASSNARRGQGSYEQYF.

This clone was seen more than once but under ten times. The chain uses TRBV6-5 and TRBJ2-7; 9 bases line up with TRBD1. The V segment lost 2 bases and the J segment 2 bases; nucleotides outside the gene matches: 7. The CDR3 has 16 amino acids. The germline CDR1 and CDR2 sequences are MNHEY and SVGAGI. The CDR3 spells CASSYTKGQGPYEQYF. The CDR3 nucleotides read TGTGCCAGCAGTTACACCAAAGGACAGGGGCCCTACGAGCAGTACTTC.

The V and J genes are TRBV4-3 and TRBJ2-1; TRBD2 agrees at 7 bases. Looked up from germline, CDR1 is LGHNA and CDR2 is YSLEER. After removal of 4 bases from V and 5 bases from J, the junction contained 14 bases not matched to a gene. CDR3 length equals 17 residues. CDR3 in DNA: TGCGCCAGCAGCCGCTCCCCACGGGGGAGGGGCAACAATGAGCAGTTCTTC. Amino acid sequence: CASSRSPRGRGNNEQFF.

V and J are TRBV6-5 and TRBJ1-1, with D maybe TRBD1 (6 bases). Trimming stripped 6 bases from V and 0 bases from J, with 11 bases between. The germline V gene encodes CDR1 MNHEY and CDR2 SVGAGI. The CDR3 extends over 14 amino acids. The CDR3, as DNA: TGTGCCAGCAGATCCACAGGGTTGAACACTGAAGCTTTCTTT. It specifies CASRSTGLNTEAFF.

This clone was found once. V usage is TRBV7-2 and J usage is TRBJ2-7; TRBD2 aligns across 14 bases. Germline CDR1 and CDR2: SGHTA and FQGNSA. The V segment lost 3 bases and the J segment 1 base; nucleotides outside the gene matches: 11. This CDR3 region has 19 residues. The CDR3 nucleotides are TGTGCCAGCAGCTTCTGGCCCGGGACTAGCGGGAGTTTTTCCTACGAGCAGTACTTC. This codes for CASSFWPGTSGSFSYEQYF.

The genes are TRBV29-1 and TRBJ2-3; a possible D gene is TRBD2 (7 bases). The CDR3 spans 12 residues. Germline values: CDR1 SQVTM, CDR2 ANQGSEA. Deletions cut 5 bases from V and 6 bases from J, with 12 bases between. As DNA, the CDR3 is TGCAGCGTTACGGGGGGCAAGGATACGCAGTATTTT. This encodes CSVTGGKDTQYF.

V is TRBV15 and J is TRBJ2-7; D is ambiguous. Trimming took off 0 bases at V and 2 bases at J, with 8 bases between the two ends. This CDR3 is 14 amino acids long. Germline CDR1 reads LNHNV; CDR2 reads YYDKDF (reference sequence). This chain's CDR3 is CATSRESGPYEQYF. The CDR3 DNA sequence: TGTGCCACCAGCAGAGAGAGTGGGCCCTACGAGCAGTACTTC.

The chain is built from TRBV7-9 and TRBJ2-1; no definite D call. Trimming took off 0 bases at V and 3 bases at J, with 12 bases between the two ends. The CDR3 is made up of 16 amino acids. Germline CDR1 is SEHNR and CDR2 is FQNEAQ (reference sequence). The DNA of the CDR3 is TGTGCCAGCAGCTTAGCGCTTGGGCAGATCTACAATGAGCAGTTCTTC. Protein: CASSLALGQIYNEQFF.

CDR3: CASSHLTLSYNEQFF. The CDR3 nucleotides read TGTGCCAGCAGCCACCTCACTCTCTCCTACAATGAGCAGTTCTTC. J is TRBJ2-1 and V is TRBV4-2, with D unclear. V dropped 3 bases and J dropped 0 bases, with 9 bases sitting between them. The CDR3 extends over 15 amino acids. Germline V lookup: CDR1 LGHNA, CDR2 YNFKEQ.

This chain joins TRBV29-1 and TRBJ2-6; D is unresolved. The germline V and J ends were trimmed by 7 bases and 0 bases, with 7 bases remaining between them. This CDR3 region has 13 residues. Germline CDR1 SQVTM, CDR2 ANQGSEA. CDR3: CSAWPSGANVLTF. CDR3 nucleotide sequence: TGCAGCGCGTGGCCCTCTGGGGCCAACGTCCTGACTTTC.

J is TRBJ2-7 and V is TRBV6-6, with D possibly being TRBD2 (6 bases). The CDR3 totals 14 residues. V lost 7 bases to trimming and J lost 3 bases, with 16 bases between them. Germline CDR1 is MNHNY and CDR2 is SVGAGI (reference sequence). This chain's CDR3 is CASTSSSEDYEQYF. In DNA form, the CDR3 reads TGTGCCAGCACTTCATCTAGCGAGGACTACGAGCAGTACTTC.

Note on this clone: This CDR3 is also generated by other DNA sequences in the sample. The rearrangement joins TRBV6-6 to TRBJ2-2, with a possible D match to TRBD2 (6 bases). Germline CDR1 MNHNY, CDR2 SVGAGI (reference sequence). V gave up 6 bases and J gave up 6 bases, with 11 bases separating them. This CDR3 has 13 residues. CDR3 loop: CASRRLVSGELFF. CDR3 sequence (DNA): TGTGCCAGCAGACGACTAGTATCCGGGGAGCTGTTTTTT.

The chain uses TRBV7-2 and TRBJ2-5; 12 nucleotides line up with TRBD1. CDR3 length equals 17 residues. Trimming removed 4 bases from V and 2 bases from J; junction bases left unmatched: 8. From germline, CDR1 is SGHTA and CDR2 FQGNSA. The CDR3 reads CASSYQGQGARQETQYF. Here the CDR3 DNA reads TGTGCCAGCAGCTATCAGGGACAGGGGGCTCGACAAGAGACCCAGTACTTC. Based on the CDR3 plus reference TRBV7-2 and TRBJ2-5, the full variable domain is GAGVSQSPSNKVTEKGKDVELRCDPISGHTALYWYRQSLGQGLEFLIYFQGNSAPDKSGLPSDRFSAERTGGSVSTLTIQRTQQEDSAVYLCASSYQGQGARQETQYFGPGTRLLVL.

The chain recombines TRBV5-6 with TRBJ2-7; TRBD1 aligns across 9 bases. The CDR3 loop spans 13 amino acids. V trimming: 4 bases; J trimming: 5 bases; junction bases outside the gene matches: 4. Germline CDR1 reads SGHDT; CDR2 reads YYEEEE. The CDR3, as DNA: TGTGCCAGCAGCCTACGGACAGGGGACGAGCAGTACTTC. Its translation is CASSLRTGDEQYF.

This clone turned up a few times. CDR3 amino acids: CASSIFGGTGELFF. The DNA for the CDR3 is TGTGCCAGCAGCATATTCGGGGGCACCGGGGAGCTGTTTTTT. V and J are TRBV5-6 and TRBJ2-2, with D tentatively TRBD2 (6 bases). Germline V lookup: CDR1 SGHDT, CDR2 YYEEEE. Trimming pared 4 bases from V and 4 bases from J, leaving 11 bases between. The CDR3 is 14 residues long.

This chain joins TRBV5-1 and TRBJ1-2, with D unresolved. The CDR3 runs to 15 residues. The V end was cut by 1 base, the J end by 4 bases, with 14 bases between. Looked up from germline, CDR1 is SGHRS and CDR2 is YFSETQ. In DNA, the CDR3 is TGCGCCAGCAGCTTGCTTGGGCCTCTGAGCTATGGCTACACCTTC. It specifies CASSLLGPLSYGYTF.

V is TRBV7-9 and J is TRBJ1-4; 12 bases agree with TRBD1. Germline CDR1 is SEHNR and CDR2 is FQNEAQ (reference sequence). CDR3 length: 15 residues. Trimming at V came to 8 bases and at J to 5 bases, leaving 6 bases not matched to a gene. The CDR3 loop is CASQRGTGGNEKLFF. CDR3 nucleotides: TGTGCCAGCCAACGGGGGACAGGGGGCAATGAAAAACTGTTTTTT.

This clone came up once. The chain employs TRBV28 and TRBJ2-7; 7 bases align to TRBD1. With 6 bases clipped from V and 0 bases from J, the junction kept 8 bases outside the gene matches. Germline values: CDR1 MDHEN, CDR2 SYDVKM. This CDR3 is 15 amino acids long. Written as DNA, the CDR3 is TGTGCCAGCAGGGATGGGACAGACCTCTCCTACGAGCAGTACTTC. Its protein product is CASRDGTDLSYEQYF.